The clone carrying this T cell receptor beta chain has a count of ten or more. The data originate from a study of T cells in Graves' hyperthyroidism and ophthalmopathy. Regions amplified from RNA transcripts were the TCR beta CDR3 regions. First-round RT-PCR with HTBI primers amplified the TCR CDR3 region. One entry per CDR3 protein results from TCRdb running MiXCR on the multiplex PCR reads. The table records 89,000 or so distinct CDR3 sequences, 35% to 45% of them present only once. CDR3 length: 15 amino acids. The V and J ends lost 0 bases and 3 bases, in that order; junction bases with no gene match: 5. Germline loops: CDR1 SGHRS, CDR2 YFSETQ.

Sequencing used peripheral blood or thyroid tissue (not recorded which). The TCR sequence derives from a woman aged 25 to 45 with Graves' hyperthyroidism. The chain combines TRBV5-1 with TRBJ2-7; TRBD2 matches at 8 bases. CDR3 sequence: CASSLESGSYYEQYF. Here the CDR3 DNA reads TGCGCCAGCAGCTTGGAGAGCGGGAGTTACTACGAGCAGTACTTC.